The text below deals with one TCR beta chain. Its antigen is undetermined. The sample originates from a study of CD8+ T cells in alopecia areata. Background on the study: Those patients who were treated received oral tofacitinib, which was given at 5 to 10 mg twice daily for moderate-to-severe alopecia areata. General study findings and limits: Clonality was higher in lesional than normal scalp, especially in alopecia totalis/universalis. Patients showed less clear TCR sequence sharing than mice, possibly partly because of HLA diversity.

Samples from alopecia areata patients were lesional scalp punch biopsies and peripheral blood. cDNA reverse transcribed from extracted RNA served as the sequencing template. Data came from immunoSEQ multiplex PCR; TCRdb stores just in-frame clones and leaves some out. The sample contains some 100,000 clones, about two fifths of which appear only once. The receptor was derived from a human donor with alopecia areata. Material for sequencing was CD4+ T cells sorted from blood.

The CDR3 coding sequence is TGTGCCGCACTAGGAGATACGCAGTATTTT. It specifies CAALGDTQYF. J is TRBJ2-3 and V is TRBV6-1; D might be TRBD2 (5 bases). With 11 bases removed from V and 5 bases from J, the gap between germline ends came to 8 bases. CDR3 size: 10 residues. Per the germline V gene, CDR1 is MNHNS and CDR2 is SASEGT.